A single sample gave rise to the 6 T cell receptor beta chains below, sequenced in a study of sequential checkpoint blockade in melanoma (dated by TCRdb to between 2018 and 2021). Libraries were prepared through the immunoSEQ multiplex PCR assay. The clones in this table, taken by TCRdb from immuneACCESS, are in-frame only. Not every clone is retained; where verified, under half of the shortfall comes from an unresolved V gene, and the cause of the rest is unknown. Present in this sample are fewer than 40,000 clones, about 88% of which were seen just once. The ten largest clones add up to around 12% of the sample. The treatment or condition label of this sample denotes: randomized to nivolumab then ipilimumab (arm A) or the reverse (arm B). The sequencing used CD8+ T cells sorted from blood (inferred from file names), collected from a patient given nivolumab and ipilimumab in sequence. These receptors were taken from a human donor with melanoma.

J is TRBJ1-1 and V is TRBV29-1, with a tentative D call TRBD1 (6 bases). The germline V and J ends were trimmed by 1 base and 6 bases, with 18 bases remaining between them. This CDR3 is built from 15 residues. Germline CDR1 and CDR2: SQVTM and ANQGSEA. CDR3 DNA sequence: TGCAGCGTTGAAGGTACGCAAACAGGGTATCCTGAAGCTTTCTTT. This encodes CSVEGTQTGYPEAFF.

The chain joins TRBV6-5 to TRBJ2-2; 8 positions match TRBD1. V dropped 4 bases and J dropped 4; count of bases not matched to a gene: 2. This CDR3 contains 14 residues. The germline V gene has CDR1 MNHEY and CDR2 SVGAGI. In DNA, the CDR3 is TGTGCCAGCAGTTTAACAGGGGGCACCGGGGAGCTGTTTTTT. Translated, it gives CASSLTGGTGELFF.

This clone was seen a few times. The chain employs TRBV5-6 and TRBJ2-1; 11 nucleotides match TRBD2. CDR1 and CDR2 (germline): SGHDT, YYEEEE. V dropped 0 bases and J dropped 6; count of bases not matched to a gene: 5. The CDR3 is 16 residues long. CDR3 protein: CASSLGLAGMGNEQFF. The DNA of the CDR3 is TGTGCCAGCAGCTTGGGACTAGCGGGAATGGGCAATGAGCAGTTCTTC.

The chain is built from TRBV2 and TRBJ2-2, with D possibly being TRBD2 (6 bases). Germline V lookup: CDR1 SNHLY, CDR2 FYNNEI. CDR3 length: 14 residues. V was trimmed by 4 bases and J by 7 bases, leaving 13 bases between them. CDR3 nucleotides: TGTGCCAGCAGTGCTAGCGAGATCGGCGGGGAGCTGTTTTTT. Protein sequence: CASSASEIGGELFF. The whole variable domain, filled in from reference TRBV2 and TRBJ2-2, reads EPEVTQTPSHQVTQMGQEVILRCVPISNHLYFYWYRQILGQKVEFLVSFYNNEISEKSEIFDDQFSVERPDGSNFTLKIRSTKLEDSAMYFCASSASEIGGELFFGEGSRLTVL.

The rearrangement uses TRBV9 and TRBJ1-2, with D perhaps matching TRBD1 (5 bases). The CDR3 spans 14 residues. The germline V gene encodes CDR1 SGDLS and CDR2 YYNGEE. Deletions cut 4 bases from V and 2 bases from J, with 12 bases between. CDR3: CASSPLGANYGYTF. The CDR3 coding sequence is TGTGCCAGCAGCCCCTTAGGGGCGAACTATGGCTACACCTTC.

The chain couples TRBV4-3 to TRBJ2-5, with D uncertain. The CDR3 is 13 residues long. Germline V gene sequence: CDR1 LGHNA, CDR2 YSLEER. The V gene lost 0 bases and the J gene lost 6 bases, with 8 bases spanning the gap. The CDR3 DNA follows: TGCGCCAGCAGCCAAGAAGCTAGGAAGACCCAGTACTTC. Translation: CASSQEARKTQYF.